This TCR beta chain derives from a study of cytomegalovirus exposure and HLA in healthy donors. The wider study: An analysis done earlier identified fewer than 140 million unique TCR beta sequences from approximately 170 million T cells. In an early release, HLA-typed donors contributed 77 million or so unique TCR sequences. General study findings and limits: According to an earlier analysis, most TCR beta V segments yielded productive rearrangements about 90% or about 30% of the time.

The CDR3 is 15 residues long. Germline CDR1 reads SGHTA; CDR2 reads FQGTGA. V lost 0 bases and J lost 7, with 15 bases in between. As regards this clone: Its specificity is unknown.

A multiplex PCR was run with 60 Vbeta primers and 13 Jbeta primers. Only in-frame clones appear in the TCRdb table, and some are missing; sequencing was by immunoSEQ multiplex PCR. The profile shows approximately 200,000 clones, 84% of them singletons. Sequenced sample: PBMCs. The chain carries TRBV7-3 and TRBJ2-5, with D perhaps TRBD2 (7 bases). The TCR was taken from a boy aged 5-17 years in good health and CMV-seronegative. As DNA, the CDR3 is TGTGCCAGCAGCTTAACGGGGGGGGCCACCGGGACCCAGTACTTC. Translation: CASSLTGGATGTQYF.